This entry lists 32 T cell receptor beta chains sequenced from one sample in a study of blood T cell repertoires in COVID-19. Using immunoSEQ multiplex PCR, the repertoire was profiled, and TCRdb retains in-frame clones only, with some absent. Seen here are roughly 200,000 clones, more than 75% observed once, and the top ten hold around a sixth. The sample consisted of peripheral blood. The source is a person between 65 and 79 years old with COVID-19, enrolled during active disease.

CDR3 sequence reads: CASSEATYYEQYF. The CDR3 DNA reads as TGTGCCAGCAGTGAAGCGACATACTACGAGCAGTACTTC. The V and J genes are TRBV6-1 and TRBJ2-7; D call uncertain. Germline values: CDR1 MNHNS, CDR2 SASEGT. The CDR3 runs 13 residues. V lost 0 bases to trimming and J lost 3 bases, with 6 bases between them.

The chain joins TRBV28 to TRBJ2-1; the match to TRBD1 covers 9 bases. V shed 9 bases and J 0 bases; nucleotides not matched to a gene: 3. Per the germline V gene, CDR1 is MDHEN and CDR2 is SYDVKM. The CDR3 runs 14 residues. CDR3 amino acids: CASEGQGSYNEQFF. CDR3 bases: TGTGCCAGTGAGGGACAGGGCTCCTACAATGAGCAGTTCTTC. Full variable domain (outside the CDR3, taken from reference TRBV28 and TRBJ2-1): DVKVTQSSRYLVKRTGEKVFLECVQDMDHENMFWYRQDPGLGLRLIYFSYDVKMKEKGDIPEGYSVSREKKERFSLILESASTNQTSMYLCASEGQGSYNEQFFGPGTRLTVL.

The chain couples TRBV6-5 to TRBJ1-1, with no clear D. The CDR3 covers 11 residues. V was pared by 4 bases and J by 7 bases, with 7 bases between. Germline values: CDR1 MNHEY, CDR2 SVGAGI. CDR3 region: CASSSEYEAFF. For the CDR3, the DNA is TGTGCCAGCAGTTCCGAGTATGAAGCTTTCTTT.

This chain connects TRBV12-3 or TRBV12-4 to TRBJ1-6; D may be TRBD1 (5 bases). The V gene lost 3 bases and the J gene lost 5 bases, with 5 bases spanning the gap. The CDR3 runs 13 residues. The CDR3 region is CASSFRDNSPLHF. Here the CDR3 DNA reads TGTGCCAGCAGTTTCAGGGATAATTCACCCCTCCACTTT.

The CDR3 is CASSLGQTNEQFF. The CDR3 nucleotides are TGTGCCAGCAGCCTGGGACAGACCAATGAGCAGTTCTTC. The chain is built from TRBV6-6 and TRBJ2-1; 7 nucleotides match TRBD1. With V trimmed by 6 bases and J by 6 bases, 5 bases remained unmatched. The CDR3 sequence is 13 residues long. Germline values: CDR1 MNHNY, CDR2 SVGAGI (reference sequence).

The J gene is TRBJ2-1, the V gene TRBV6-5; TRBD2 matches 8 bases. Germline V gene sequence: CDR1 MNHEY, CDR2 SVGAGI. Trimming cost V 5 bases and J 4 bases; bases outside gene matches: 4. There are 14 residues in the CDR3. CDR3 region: CASSRGTSYNEQFF. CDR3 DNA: TGTGCCAGCAGTAGGGGGACTAGTTACAATGAGCAGTTCTTC.

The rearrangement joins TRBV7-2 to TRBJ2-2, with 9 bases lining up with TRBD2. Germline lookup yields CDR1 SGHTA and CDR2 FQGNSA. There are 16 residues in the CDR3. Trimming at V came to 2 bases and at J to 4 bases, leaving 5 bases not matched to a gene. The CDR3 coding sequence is TGTGCCAGCAGCTTATACGCTAGCGGGATCACCGGGGAGCTGTTTTTT. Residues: CASSLYASGITGELFF.

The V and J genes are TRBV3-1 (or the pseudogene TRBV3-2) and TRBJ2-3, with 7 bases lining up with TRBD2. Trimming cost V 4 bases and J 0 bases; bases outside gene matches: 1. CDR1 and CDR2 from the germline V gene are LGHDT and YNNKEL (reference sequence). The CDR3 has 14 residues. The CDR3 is CASSRRESTDTQYF. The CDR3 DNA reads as TGTGCCAGCAGCCGGCGGGAGAGCACAGATACGCAGTATTTT.

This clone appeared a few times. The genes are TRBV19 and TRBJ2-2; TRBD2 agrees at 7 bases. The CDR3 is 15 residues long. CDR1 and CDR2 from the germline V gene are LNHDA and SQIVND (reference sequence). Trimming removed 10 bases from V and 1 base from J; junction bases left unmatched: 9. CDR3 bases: TGTGCCACCGATTCAGGGACTAAGAACACCGGGGAGCTGTTTTTT. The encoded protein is CATDSGTKNTGELFF.

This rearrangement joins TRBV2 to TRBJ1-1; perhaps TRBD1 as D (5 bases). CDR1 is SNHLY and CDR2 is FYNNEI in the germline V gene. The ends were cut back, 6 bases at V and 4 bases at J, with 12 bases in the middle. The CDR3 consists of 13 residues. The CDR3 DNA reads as TGTGCCAGCAGCCCTGACAGAACCACTGAAGCTTTCTTT. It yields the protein CASSPDRTTEAFF.

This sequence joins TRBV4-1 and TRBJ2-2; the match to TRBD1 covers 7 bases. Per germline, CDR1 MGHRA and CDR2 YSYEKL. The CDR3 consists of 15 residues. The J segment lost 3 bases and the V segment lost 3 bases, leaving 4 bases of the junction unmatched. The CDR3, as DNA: TGCGCCAGCAGCCACCGGGACAGCTACACCGGGGAGCTGTTTTTT. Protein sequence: CASSHRDSYTGELFF.

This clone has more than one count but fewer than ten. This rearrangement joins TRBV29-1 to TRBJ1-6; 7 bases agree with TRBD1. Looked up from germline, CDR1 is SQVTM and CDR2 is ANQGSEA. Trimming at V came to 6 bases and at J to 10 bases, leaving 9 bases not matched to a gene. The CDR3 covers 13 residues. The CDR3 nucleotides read TGCAGCGTGGCGGACAGGCCTCCATCACCCCTCCACTTT. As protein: CSVADRPPSPLHF.

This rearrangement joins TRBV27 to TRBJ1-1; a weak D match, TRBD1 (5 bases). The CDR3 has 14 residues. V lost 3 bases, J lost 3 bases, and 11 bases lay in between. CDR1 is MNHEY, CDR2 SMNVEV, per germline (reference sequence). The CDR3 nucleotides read TGTGCCAGCAGTTTGGCAGGGAAGCACACTGAAGCTTTCTTT. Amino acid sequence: CASSLAGKHTEAFF.

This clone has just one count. The CDR3 region is CASSPGTSGRAGRKETQYF. CDR3 nucleotides: TGTGCCAGCAGCCCTGGGACTAGCGGGAGAGCGGGGCGAAAAGAGACCCAGTACTTC. V is TRBV7-3 and J is TRBJ2-5, with 14 nucleotides matching TRBD2. Per germline, CDR1 SGHTA and CDR2 FQGTGA. The CDR3 covers 19 residues. V shed 5 bases and J 3 bases; nucleotides not matched to a gene: 14.

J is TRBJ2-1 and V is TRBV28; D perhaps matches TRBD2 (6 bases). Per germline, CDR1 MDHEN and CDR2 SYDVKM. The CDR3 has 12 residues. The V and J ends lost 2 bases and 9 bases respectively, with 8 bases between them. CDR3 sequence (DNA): TGTGCCAGCAGTTTACGGGGGTTTGAGCAGTTCTTC. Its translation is CASSLRGFEQFF.

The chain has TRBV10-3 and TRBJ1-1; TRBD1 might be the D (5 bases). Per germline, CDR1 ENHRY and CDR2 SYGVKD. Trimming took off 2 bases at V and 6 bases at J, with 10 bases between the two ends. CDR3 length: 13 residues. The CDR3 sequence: CAISEIRDSEAFF. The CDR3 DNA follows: TGTGCCATCAGTGAGATCAGGGACTCTGAAGCTTTCTTT.

The CDR3 reads CAWSVNRNTEAFF. CDR3 nucleotides: TGTGCCTGGAGTGTGAATAGGAACACTGAAGCTTTCTTT. The gene calls are TRBV30 and TRBJ1-1; D remains unclear. The CDR3 runs to 13 residues. The ends were cut back, 0 bases at V and 1 base at J, with 6 bases in the middle. The germline V gene has CDR1 GTSNPN and CDR2 SVGIG (reference sequence).

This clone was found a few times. The CDR3 is CAYHRGQTYGYTF. The CDR3 DNA is TGTGCCTACCATCGGGGACAGACCTATGGCTACACCTTC. The V and J genes are TRBV30 and TRBJ1-2, with 7 bases lining up with TRBD1. This CDR3 spans 13 amino acids. CDR1 is GTSNPN, CDR2 SVGIG, per germline (reference sequence). V gave up 7 bases and J gave up 4 bases; unmatched junction bases: 9.

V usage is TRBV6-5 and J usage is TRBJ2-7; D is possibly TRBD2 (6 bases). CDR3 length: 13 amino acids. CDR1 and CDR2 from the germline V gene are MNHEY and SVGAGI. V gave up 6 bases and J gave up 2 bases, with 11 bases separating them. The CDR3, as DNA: TGTGCCAGCAGCTTGGGACTGCCCTACGAGCAGTACTTC. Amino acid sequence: CASSLGLPYEQYF.

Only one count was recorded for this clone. CDR3 sequence (DNA): TGTGCCAGCAGCTCACGCCAGTTACAACCAGCGGGGGAGCAGTACTTC. It is translated as CASSSRQLQPAGEQYF. V is TRBV7-2 and J is TRBJ2-7; 7 bases are a match to TRBD2. The CDR3 runs 16 residues. Germline CDR1 reads SGHTA; CDR2 reads FQGNSA. V lost 4 bases, J lost 7 bases, and 16 bases stayed unmatched.

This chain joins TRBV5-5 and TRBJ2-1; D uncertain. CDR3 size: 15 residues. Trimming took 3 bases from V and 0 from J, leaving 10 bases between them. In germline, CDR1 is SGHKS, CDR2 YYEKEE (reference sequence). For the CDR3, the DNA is TGTGCCAGCAGCTCGACTCCCGCCTCCTACAATGAGCAGTTCTTC. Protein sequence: CASSSTPASYNEQFF.

CDR3 coding DNA: TGCGGCATACAGGGGGCCTCTGGAAACACCATATATTTT. It specifies CGIQGASGNTIYF. This sequence joins TRBV29-1 and TRBJ1-3; TRBD1 agrees at 9 bases. The length of the CDR3 is 13 residues. Germline loops: CDR1 SQVTM, CDR2 ANQGSEA.

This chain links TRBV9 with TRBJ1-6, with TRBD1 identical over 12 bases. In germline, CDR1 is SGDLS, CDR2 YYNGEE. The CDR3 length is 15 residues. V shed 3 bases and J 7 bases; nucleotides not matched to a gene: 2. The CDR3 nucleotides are TGTGCCAGCAGCGGGGGGACAGGGGGCAATTCACCCCTCCACTTT. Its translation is CASSGGTGGNSPLHF.

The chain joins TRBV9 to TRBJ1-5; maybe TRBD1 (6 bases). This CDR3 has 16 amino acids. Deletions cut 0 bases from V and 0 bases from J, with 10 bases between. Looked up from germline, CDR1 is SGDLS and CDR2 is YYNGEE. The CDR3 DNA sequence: TGTGCCAGCAGCGTAGGGGCCAGGGGTAGCAATCAGCCCCAGCATTTT. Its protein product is CASSVGARGSNQPQHF. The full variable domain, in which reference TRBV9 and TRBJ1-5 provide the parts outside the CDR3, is DSGVTQTPKHLITATGQRVTLRCSPRSGDLSVYWYQQSLDQGLQFLIQYYNGEERAKGNILERFSAQQFPDLHSELNLSSLELGDSALYFCASSVGARGSNQPQHFGDGTRLSIL.

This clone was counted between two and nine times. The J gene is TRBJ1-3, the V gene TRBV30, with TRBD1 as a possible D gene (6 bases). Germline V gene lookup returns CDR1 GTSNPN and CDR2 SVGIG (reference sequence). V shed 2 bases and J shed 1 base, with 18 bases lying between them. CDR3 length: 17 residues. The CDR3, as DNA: TGTGCCTGGAGTCGCCCTGCGGGGGGCCCTTCTGGAAACACCATATATTTT. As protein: CAWSRPAGGPSGNTIYF.

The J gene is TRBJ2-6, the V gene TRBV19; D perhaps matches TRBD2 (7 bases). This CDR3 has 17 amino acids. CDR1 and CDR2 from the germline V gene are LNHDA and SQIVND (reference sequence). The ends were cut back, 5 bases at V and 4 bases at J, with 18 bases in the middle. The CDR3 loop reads CASSPRTVAGGANVLTF. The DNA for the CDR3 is TGTGCCAGTAGTCCGCGGACAGTAGCGGGCGGGGCCAACGTCCTGACTTTC.

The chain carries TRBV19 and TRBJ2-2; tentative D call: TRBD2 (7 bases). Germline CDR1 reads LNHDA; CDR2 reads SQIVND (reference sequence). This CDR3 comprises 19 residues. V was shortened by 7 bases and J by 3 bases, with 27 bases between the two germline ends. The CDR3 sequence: CASIVRSAGGPGDTGELFF. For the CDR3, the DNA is TGTGCCAGTATAGTCCGGTCTGCCGGGGGGCCCGGGGACACCGGGGAGCTGTTTTTT.

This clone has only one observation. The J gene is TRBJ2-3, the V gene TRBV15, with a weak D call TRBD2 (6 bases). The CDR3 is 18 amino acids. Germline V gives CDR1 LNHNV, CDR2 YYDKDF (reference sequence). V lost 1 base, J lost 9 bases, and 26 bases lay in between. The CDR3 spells CATSRGIRRGGQPGTQYF. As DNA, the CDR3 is TGTGCCACCAGCAGAGGGATTCGGCGGGGTGGACAACCGGGGACGCAGTATTTT. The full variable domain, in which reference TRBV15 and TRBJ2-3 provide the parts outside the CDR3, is DAMVIQNPRYQVTQFGKPVTLSCSQTLNHNVMYWYQQKSSQAPKLLFHYYDKDFNNEADTPDNFQSRRPNTSFCFLDIRSPGLGDTAMYLCATSRGIRRGGQPGTQYFGPGTRLTVL.

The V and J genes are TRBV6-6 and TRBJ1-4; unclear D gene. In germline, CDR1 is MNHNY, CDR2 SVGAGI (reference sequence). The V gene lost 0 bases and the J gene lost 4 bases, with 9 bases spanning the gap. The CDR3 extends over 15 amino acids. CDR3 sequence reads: CASSYSPGINEKLFF. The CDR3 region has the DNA TGTGCCAGCAGTTACTCTCCCGGGATTAATGAAAAACTGTTTTTT.

The CDR3 spells CASGGVSGNTIYF. CDR3 nucleotides: TGTGCCAGCGGCGGGGTATCGGGAAACACCATATATTTT. The chain combines TRBV5-8 with TRBJ1-3; D gene uncertain. The germline V gene has CDR1 SGHTS and CDR2 YDEGEE. The CDR3 sequence is 13 residues long. V dropped 7 bases and J dropped 4 bases, with 12 bases sitting between them.

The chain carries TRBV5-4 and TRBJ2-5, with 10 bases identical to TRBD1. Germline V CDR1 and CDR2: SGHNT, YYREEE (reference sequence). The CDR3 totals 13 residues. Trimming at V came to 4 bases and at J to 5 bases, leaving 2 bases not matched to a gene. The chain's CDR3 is CASSQGQGETQYF. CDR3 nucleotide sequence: TGTGCCAGCAGCCAGGGACAGGGGGAGACCCAGTACTTC.

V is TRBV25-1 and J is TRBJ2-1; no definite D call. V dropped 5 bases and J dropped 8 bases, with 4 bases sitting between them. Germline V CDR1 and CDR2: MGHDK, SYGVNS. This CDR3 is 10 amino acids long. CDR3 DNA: TGTGCCAGCAGTTTCGATGAGCAGTTCTTC. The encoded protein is CASSFDEQFF. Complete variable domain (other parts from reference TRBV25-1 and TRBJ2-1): EADIYQTPRYLVIGTGKKITLECSQTMGHDKMYWYQQDPGMELHLIHYSYGVNSTEKGDLSSESTVSRIRTEHFPLTLESARPSHTSQYLCASSFDEQFFGPGTRLTVL.